This T cell receptor (beta chain) was documented in a study of OX40 agonist ivuxolimab in advanced cancers. At the level of the study: Dose-escalation patients suffered from hepatocellular carcinoma, melanoma, renal cell or head and neck cancer. Averaging about 60 years in age, with a range of roughly 23 to 85, the cohort was 82.7% male.

Study-wide findings and caveats: CD4+ and CD8+ blood T cells expanded clonally by week 6 at 0.1 to 3.0 mg/kg.

Sampling times: baseline, cycle 4 day 1, cycle 7 day 1. Sequencing was performed with immunoSEQ multiplex PCR; in TCRdb, only in-frame clones are kept and a portion is missing. The profile shows some 64,000 clones, roughly nine tenths of them singletons. This clone was recorded once. The antigen is undetermined. Relative to the germline gene, one junction end is altered; a read error may explain this. The input for sequencing was CD4+ or CD8+ T cells sorted from blood, taken in a trial of the OX40 agonist ivuxolimab. The clonotype comes from an adult with an advanced solid tumor such as melanoma, head and neck, liver or kidney cancer.

In nucleotides, the CDR3 is TGTGCCAGCACTGGAGTGTTCCTATCGGCCTTC. Translated, it gives CASTGVFLSAF. The chain has TRBV6-1 and TRBJ1-2, with D hard to call. Per germline, CDR1 MNHNS and CDR2 SASEGT. This CDR3 has 11 amino acids.